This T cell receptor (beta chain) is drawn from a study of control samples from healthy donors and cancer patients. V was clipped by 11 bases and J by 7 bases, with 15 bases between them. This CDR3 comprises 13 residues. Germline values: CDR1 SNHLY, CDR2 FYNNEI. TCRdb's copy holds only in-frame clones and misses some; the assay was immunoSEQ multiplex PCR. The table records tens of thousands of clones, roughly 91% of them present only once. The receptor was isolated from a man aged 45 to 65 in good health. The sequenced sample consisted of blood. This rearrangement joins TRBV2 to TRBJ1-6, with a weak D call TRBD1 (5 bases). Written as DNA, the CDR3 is TGTGCCGGCCTGGGACGGGTAAATTCACCCCTCCACTTT. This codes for CAGLGRVNSPLHF.